This T cell receptor (beta chain) was obtained from a study of T cell repertoires in cytomegalovirus infection. For the study at large: Public TCR beta signature analysis indicated the presence of both CMV infection and matching HLA type. Study results and limitations: Accumulated public TCR beta family frequency recognized individuals carrying CMV together with the relevant HLA.

CDR3 length: 12 residues. V was shortened by 2 bases and J by 13 bases, with 11 bases between the two germline ends. This clonotype was observed a handful of times. Its antigen is as yet unknown. TCRdb used MiXCR to reprocess the reads, holding one entry per CDR3 protein. The table lists 200,000 to 300,000 distinct CDR3 sequences, roughly 15% of them singletons. The sequencing input was PBMCs. This clonotype originated in a human donor in good health (CMV status not recorded). Some clones in this sample may be carry-over from other donors' samples. The J gene is TRBJ2-2, the V gene TRBV12-3 or TRBV12-4, with unresolved D. CDR3 residues: CASSLRLGGLFF. For the CDR3, the DNA is TGTGCCAGCAGTTTAAGGCTCGGCGGGCTGTTTTTT.